The clone carrying this T cell receptor (beta chain) was counted only a few times. Its specificity is unknown. It was with a sample-barcoded 5' primer and a J-beta primer mix that a second PCR of roughly 7 to 12 cycles was run. From the 5' RACE reads, TCRdb called clonotypes with MiXCR, one entry per CDR3 protein. The table has approximately 830,000 distinct CDR3 sequences, about 59% seen once; the top ten hold 25% to 35%. CDR3 length equals 17 residues. Germline assignment: CDR1 LGHNA and CDR2 YSLEER. Per sample, at least 5 micrograms of total RNA were extracted. The source of the sample is a study of blood T cells in healthy people across ages. Whole-study results and caveats: TCR beta diversity, measured per million T cells, fell in a roughly linear way with age.

The V and J genes are TRBV4-3 and TRBJ2-4; D possibly corresponds to TRBD1 (6 bases). TRBJ2-7 matches the DNA end more closely, so the J call is doubtful. This clonotype originated in a young man in good health. The material sequenced was blood. CDR3 DNA sequence: TGCGCCAGCAGCCAAGGTCTGGGCAGGGGATCCTCCTACGAGCAGTACTTC. It translates to CASSQGLGRGSSYEQYF.